This record covers a single TCR beta chain. This entry comes from a study of shared clonotypes between healthy human individuals. The naive CD8 population came from CD45RO-negative cells selected for CCR7, without terminally differentiated effector memory CD45RA+ cells. There were only Caucasian adults among the donors, and all lived in Nashville, Tennessee. Around 200 ng DNA, approximately 31,000 T cell genomes, went into each sorted-subset replicate PCR. Original processing methods: ImmunoSEQ junction-only sequences lacked quality scores, so their filtering differed. Repertoires were generated with immunoSEQ multiplex PCR, while TCRdb's copy carries only in-frame clones and drops some. The DNA gave D and trimming, while V, J and clone size come from that table. The table shows fewer than 850,000 clones, with approximately 97% occurring only once. The sample comprised naive CD8+ T cells sorted from blood. The sequence came from a young man in good health.

The CDR3, as DNA: TGTGCCAGCAGTGACCCGGGAGCCAATGAGCAGTTCTTC. This encodes CASSDPGANEQFF. V is TRBV2 and J is TRBJ2-1, with D possibly being TRBD2 (6 bases). Germline values: CDR1 SNHLY, CDR2 FYNNEI. This CDR3 contains 13 residues. Trimming took 3 bases from V and 6 from J, leaving 9 bases between them.